The 28 T cell receptor beta chains reported below all come from one sample, sequenced in a study of hypomethylating agent response in myelodysplastic syndrome. TCRdb's table, derived via immunoSEQ multiplex PCR, lists solely in-frame clones and lacks some. This sample yields 10,000 to 11,000 clones, of which 65% to 85% are seen a single time; 3% to 4% belongs to the top ten. This specimen was bone marrow, taken before or after starting hypomethylating agent treatment for myelodysplastic syndrome (not recorded which). The receptors were gathered from a human donor with myelodysplastic syndrome.

The gene calls are TRBV4-2 and TRBJ2-7; D not resolved. This CDR3 spans 15 amino acids. The V end lost 0 bases, the J end lost 4 bases, and 13 bases lay between the germline ends. Germline CDR1 reads LGHNA; CDR2 reads YNFKEQ. CDR3 sequence (DNA): TGTGCCAGCAGCCAAGAAAACTACGGCTGGTACGAGCAGTACTTC. It yields the protein CASSQENYGWYEQYF.

The chain carries TRBV19 and TRBJ2-1; 7 nucleotides agree with TRBD2. Looked up from germline, CDR1 is LNHDA and CDR2 is SQIVND (reference sequence). J gave up 8 bases and V 6 bases, and 7 bases lay outside the gene matches. The CDR3 is 13 residues long. Here the CDR3 reads CASSLIRGDEQFF. The CDR3 bases are TGTGCCAGTAGCTTAATTCGGGGGGATGAGCAGTTCTTC.

The chain uses TRBV19 and TRBJ1-5; TRBD1 might be the D (5 bases). CDR3 length: 15 residues. Looked up from germline, CDR1 is LNHDA and CDR2 is SQIVND (reference sequence). V was trimmed by 0 bases and J by 1 base, leaving 7 bases between them. The CDR3 bases are TGTGCCAGTAGTATAGAGGGGCGCAGCAATCAGCCCCAGCATTTT. Encoded protein: CASSIEGRSNQPQHF.

The J gene is TRBJ2-3, the V gene TRBV6-4, with 10 bases lining up with TRBD2. This CDR3 has 16 amino acids. V lost 0 bases and J lost 2; bases outside the gene matches: 2. The germline V gene encodes CDR1 MRHNA and CDR2 SNTAGT. The CDR3 spells CASSDSSGGATDTQYF. The CDR3 DNA is TGTGCCAGCAGTGACTCGAGCGGGGGGGCCACAGATACGCAGTATTTT.

The chain joins TRBV10-2 to TRBJ2-7, with 10 nucleotides matching TRBD2. The V and J ends lost 5 bases and 2 bases, in that order; junction bases with no gene match: 0. Germline loops: CDR1 WSHSY, CDR2 SAAADI. The CDR3 is 13 amino acids. The DNA for the CDR3 is TGCGCCAGCAGTAGCGGGAGGGCCTACGAGCAGTACTTC. Translated: CASSSGRAYEQYF.

The CDR3 protein is CASSFRTSGSVGNEQFF. CDR3 nucleotides: TGTGCCAGCAGCTTCAGGACTAGCGGGAGCGTAGGAAATGAGCAGTTCTTC. The chain uses TRBV7-6 and TRBJ2-1, with 13 bases identical to TRBD2. The CDR3 is 17 amino acids. Trimming took 3 bases from V and 7 from J; bases not matched to a gene: 9. Germline CDR1 and CDR2: SGHVS and FNYEAQ.

This clone was seen a handful of times. J is TRBJ1-6 and V is TRBV5-4, with unresolved D. The ends were cut back, 3 bases at V and 9 bases at J, with 10 bases in the middle. Germline CDR1 and CDR2: SGHNT and YYREEE (reference sequence). The CDR3 loop spans 13 amino acids. This CDR3 reads CASSSGGFSPLHF. CDR3 coding DNA: TGTGCCAGCAGCTCTGGCGGGTTTTCACCCCTCCACTTT.

This clone occurred once. The chain links TRBV6-4 to TRBJ1-5; tentative D call: TRBD1 (5 bases). Germline CDR1 is MRHNA and CDR2 is SNTAGT. The CDR3 loop spans 15 amino acids. Trimming removed 4 bases from V and 5 bases from J, with 15 bases in between. CDR3 sequence (DNA): TGTGCCAGCAGTGTTACGATGGGACTGGATCAGCCCCAGCATTTT. Encoded protein: CASSVTMGLDQPQHF.

CDR3 in DNA: TGCAGTGCTGACGACTACAATGAGCAGTTCTTC. It codes for CSADDYNEQFF. This rearrangement joins TRBV20-1 to TRBJ2-1; D not certain. There are 11 residues in the CDR3. Germline V CDR1 and CDR2: DFQATT, SNEGSKA (reference sequence). Deletions cut 5 bases from V and 3 bases from J, with 5 bases between.

V usage is TRBV21-1 and J usage is TRBJ2-6; the table calls TRBD1, which could not be checked here. TRBV21-1 is a pseudogene. The CDR3 spans 19 residues. The CDR3 coding sequence is TGTGCCAGCAGCAAAAGGTTGGGACAGGGATACTCTGGGGCCAACGTCCTGACTTTC. It codes for CASSKRLGQGYSGANVLTF.

The chain has TRBV5-1 and TRBJ2-7, with unresolved D. Germline V gene lookup returns CDR1 SGHRS and CDR2 YFSETQ. V dropped 4 bases and J dropped 2 bases, with 13 bases sitting between them. The CDR3 covers 14 residues. The CDR3 protein is CASSPDLPPYEQYF. The CDR3 DNA reads TGCGCCAGCAGCCCGGACCTCCCCCCCTACGAGCAGTACTTC.

This clone has only one observation. The V gene is TRBV25-1, the J gene TRBJ1-1, with D possibly TRBD1 on 6 matching bases. Germline lookup yields CDR1 MGHDK and CDR2 SYGVNS. The CDR3 is 14 residues long. V was trimmed by 4 bases and J by 0 bases, leaving 9 bases between them. The CDR3 reads CASSAQGLNTEAFF. CDR3 sequence (DNA): TGTGCCAGCAGTGCACAGGGATTGAACACTGAAGCTTTCTTT.

The V gene is TRBV7-2, the J gene TRBJ2-2; the D gene is possibly TRBD1 (6 bases). Trimming removed 1 base at V and 2 bases at J, with 8 bases between. Per the germline V gene, CDR1 is SGHTA and CDR2 is FQGNSA. The CDR3 loop spans 15 amino acids. In DNA, the CDR3 is TGTGCCAGCAGCTTAGGAGGGGGTAACACCGGGGAGCTGTTTTTT. Residues: CASSLGGGNTGELFF.

The V gene is TRBV6-5, the J gene TRBJ2-5; 7 nucleotides agree with TRBD2. The V gene end was trimmed by 8 bases and the J gene end by 0 bases; junction bases not matched to a gene: 9. There are 15 residues in the CDR3. Germline CDR1 reads MNHEY; CDR2 reads SVGAGI. The CDR3 spells CASPSSGSYQETQYF. The CDR3 coding sequence is TGTGCCAGCCCGTCTAGCGGTTCCTACCAAGAGACCCAGTACTTC.

This chain uses TRBV19 with TRBJ2-2; D call uncertain. CDR3 length: 12 residues. Trimming stripped 3 bases from V and 7 bases from J, with 6 bases between. CDR1 is LNHDA and CDR2 is SQIVND in the germline V gene (reference sequence). DNA of the CDR3: TGTGCCAGTAGTATGCGGATCGGGGAGCTGTTTTTT. It encodes CASSMRIGELFF. Based on the CDR3 plus reference TRBV19 and TRBJ2-2, the full variable domain is DGGITQSPKYLFRKEGQNVTLSCEQNLNHDAMYWYRQDPGQGLRLIYYSQIVNDFQKGDIAEGYSVSREKKESFPLTVTSAQKNPTAFYLCASSMRIGELFFGEGSRLTVL.

The chain combines TRBV7-2 with TRBJ1-1, with D unclear. CDR1 and CDR2 from the germline V gene are SGHTA and FQGNSA. The V and J ends lost 5 bases and 1 base respectively, with 11 bases between them. This CDR3 contains 14 residues. The CDR3 spells CASSPEGWNTEAFF. CDR3 coding DNA: TGTGCCAGCAGCCCGGAAGGGTGGAACACTGAAGCTTTCTTT.

The J gene is TRBJ2-4, the V gene TRBV18; weak D call: TRBD2 (6 bases). There are 15 residues in the CDR3. Trimming cost V 6 bases and J 0 bases, with 12 bases left between them. Germline lookup yields CDR1 KGHSH and CDR2 LQKENI. The CDR3 sequence is CASSRGEVAKNIQYF. CDR3 bases: TGTGCCAGCTCCCGCGGGGAAGTAGCCAAAAACATTCAGTACTTC.

This chain connects TRBV9 to TRBJ2-2; D gene ambiguous. CDR1 and CDR2 (germline): SGDLS, YYNGEE. The CDR3 length is 13 residues. The V end was cut by 2 bases, the J end by 5 bases, with 7 bases between. CDR3 amino acids: CASSVSGTGELFF. CDR3 DNA sequence: TGTGCCAGCAGCGTGAGTGGGACCGGGGAGCTGTTTTTT.

The V call is TRBV28, the J call TRBJ2-1; D is unresolved. With 6 bases removed from V and 3 bases from J, the gap between germline ends came to 15 bases. The CDR3 has 15 residues. Germline lookup yields CDR1 MDHEN and CDR2 SYDVKM. The CDR3 nucleotides are TGTGCCAGCAGCCCCACGACCACATTCTACAATGAGCAGTTCTTC. Residues: CASSPTTTFYNEQFF.

This chain links TRBV30 with TRBJ1-6, with 9 bases identical to TRBD1. The CDR3 is 14 residues long. CDR1 GTSNPN and CDR2 SVGIG come from the germline V gene (reference sequence). J gave up 10 bases and V 5 bases, and 9 bases lay outside the gene matches. CDR3 coding DNA: TGTGCCTGGGCTAAGGGGACAGGGAAATCACCCCTCCACTTT. As protein: CAWAKGTGKSPLHF.

The chain recombines TRBV2 with TRBJ2-5; no firm D call. TRBJ2-7 matches the DNA end more closely, so the J call is doubtful. The CDR3 is 14 amino acids. CDR1 is SNHLY, CDR2 FYNNEI, per germline. The CDR3, as DNA: TGTGCCAGCAGTCTAAGATTAAGCTCCTACGAGCAGTACTTC. The encoded protein is CASSLRLSSYEQYF.

V and J are TRBV11-3 and TRBJ2-5; 10 bases map to TRBD1. Losses at the gene ends were 5 bases for V and 4 bases for J; bases not matched to a gene: 4. This CDR3 is built from 14 residues. CDR1 SGHNT and CDR2 YENEEA come from the germline V gene. CDR3 region: CASSVTGGGETQYF. For the CDR3, the DNA is TGTGCCAGCAGCGTGACAGGGGGCGGAGAGACCCAGTACTTC.

The chain links TRBV4-1 to TRBJ1-3, with D hard to call. The V end lost 0 bases, the J end lost 0 bases, and 12 bases lay between the germline ends. This CDR3 spans 17 amino acids. Germline values: CDR1 MGHRA, CDR2 YSYEKL. CDR3 amino acids: CASSQDRGTSSGNTIYF. In DNA form, the CDR3 reads TGCGCCAGCAGCCAAGATCGCGGCACGAGCTCTGGAAACACCATATATTTT.

The chain employs TRBV5-4 and TRBJ2-7, with 11 bases lining up with TRBD1. V lost 4 bases and J lost 7; bases outside the gene matches: 4. This CDR3 has 13 residues. The germline V gene encodes CDR1 SGHNT and CDR2 YYREEE (reference sequence). The CDR3 here is CASSPDRGREQYF. CDR3 bases: TGTGCCAGCAGCCCGGACAGGGGGCGAGAGCAGTACTTC.

The chain has TRBV7-2 and TRBJ2-2, with D possibly TRBD1 on 6 matching bases. V lost 7 bases and J 5 bases, leaving 17 bases between the germline ends. The CDR3 has 15 residues. Looked up from germline, CDR1 is SGHTA and CDR2 is FQGNSA. This chain's CDR3 is CASKHRVLETGELFF. The CDR3 nucleotides read TGTGCCAGCAAACACAGGGTCTTAGAAACCGGGGAGCTGTTTTTT. Supplemented by reference TRBV7-2 and TRBJ2-2, the full variable domain reads GAGVSQSPSNKVTEKGKDVELRCDPISGHTALYWYRQSLGQGLEFLIYFQGNSAPDKSGLPSDRFSAERTGGSVSTLTIQRTQQEDSAVYLCASKHRVLETGELFFGEGSRLTVL.

The chain is built from TRBV13 and TRBJ2-3, with 11 nucleotides matching TRBD1. CDR3 length equals 16 residues. The V segment lost 2 bases and the J segment 4 bases; nucleotides outside the gene matches: 5. The germline V gene has CDR1 PRHDT and CDR2 FYEKMQ (reference sequence). CDR3 loop: CASSLKGTGGADTQYF. For the CDR3, the DNA is TGTGCCAGCAGCTTAAAGGGGACAGGGGGTGCAGATACGCAGTATTTT.

This clone was seen a handful of times. The genes are TRBV19 and TRBJ1-6, with D tentatively TRBD1 (5 bases). Germline CDR1 and CDR2: LNHDA and SQIVND (reference sequence). The CDR3 sequence is 14 residues long. Trimming cost V 6 bases and J 9 bases, with 15 bases left between them. CDR3 amino acids: CASRPQGSTSPLHF. The CDR3 bases are TGTGCCAGTAGACCTCAGGGTAGCACTTCACCCCTCCACTTT.

This chain joins TRBV12-5 and TRBJ2-6, with TRBD1 identical over 8 bases. Germline loops: CDR1 LGHNT, CDR2 FRNRAP. With 6 bases clipped from V and 1 base from J, the junction kept 14 bases outside the gene matches. The CDR3 runs 19 residues. In DNA, the CDR3 is TGTGCTAGTGGCACCTTTGGGACAGGCATTGGGTCTGGGGCCAACGTCCTGACTTTC. Translating it yields CASGTFGTGIGSGANVLTF. The variable domain in full, with the rest retrieved from reference TRBV12-5 and TRBJ2-6, is DARVTQTPRHKVTEMGQEVTMRCQPILGHNTVFWYRQTMMQGLELLAYFRNRAPLDDSGMPKDRFSAEMPDATLATLKIQPSEPRDSAVYFCASGTFGTGIGSGANVLTFGAGSRLTVL.